This TCR beta chain emerged from a study of cytomegalovirus exposure and HLA in healthy donors. About this clone: What it recognizes is unknown.

The primer mix had 60 Vbeta and 13 Jbeta primers. Profiled with immunoSEQ multiplex PCR; TCRdb holds only in-frame clones, not every one. The sample records about 140,000 clones, 82% being singletons. Trimming pared 1 base from V and 3 bases from J, leaving 7 bases between. The germline V gene has CDR1 LGHNA and CDR2 YNFKEQ. The CDR3 spans 15 residues. Overall study results and limits: TCR beta V segments were, for the most part, productive about 87% or about 30% of the time in an earlier analysis. Presence/absence results assume similar sequencing depth per donor, which may not hold. One variant, a missense change in DCLRE1C, was linked in a later analysis to TCR beta V- and J-gene trimming.

Sequences were obtained from PBMCs. This sequence originates from a young man in good health and CMV-seropositive. This chain uses TRBV4-2 with TRBJ1-6, with D maybe TRBD1 (5 bases). CDR3 amino acids: CASSQGDSYNSPLHF. The DNA for the CDR3 is TGTGCCAGCAGCCAAGGCGACAGCTATAATTCACCCCTCCACTTT.